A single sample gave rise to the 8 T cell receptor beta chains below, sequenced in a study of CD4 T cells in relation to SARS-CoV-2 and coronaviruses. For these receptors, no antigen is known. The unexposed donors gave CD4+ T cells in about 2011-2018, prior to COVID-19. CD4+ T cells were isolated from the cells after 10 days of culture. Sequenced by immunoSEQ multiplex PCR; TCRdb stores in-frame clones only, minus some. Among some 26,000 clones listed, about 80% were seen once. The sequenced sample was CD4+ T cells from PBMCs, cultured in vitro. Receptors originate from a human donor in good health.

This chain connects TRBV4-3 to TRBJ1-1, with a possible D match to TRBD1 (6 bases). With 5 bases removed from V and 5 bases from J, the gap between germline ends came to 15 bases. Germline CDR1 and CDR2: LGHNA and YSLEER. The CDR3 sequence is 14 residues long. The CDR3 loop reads CASSERGRRTEAFF. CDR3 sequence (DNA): TGCGCCAGCAGCGAGCGGGGGCGCAGGACTGAAGCTTTCTTT.

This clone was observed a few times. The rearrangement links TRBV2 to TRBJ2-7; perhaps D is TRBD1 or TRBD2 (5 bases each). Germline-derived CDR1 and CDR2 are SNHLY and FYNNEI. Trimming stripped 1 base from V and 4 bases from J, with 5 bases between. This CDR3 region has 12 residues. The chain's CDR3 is CASSEGGYEQYF. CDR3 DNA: TGTGCCAGCAGTGAAGGGGGGTACGAGCAGTACTTC.

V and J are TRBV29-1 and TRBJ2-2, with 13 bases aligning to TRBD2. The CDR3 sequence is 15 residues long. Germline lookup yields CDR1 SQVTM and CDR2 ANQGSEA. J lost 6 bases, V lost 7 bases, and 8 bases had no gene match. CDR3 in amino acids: CSATLAGGPSGELFF. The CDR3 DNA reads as TGCAGCGCCACACTAGCGGGAGGGCCCTCCGGGGAGCTGTTTTTT.

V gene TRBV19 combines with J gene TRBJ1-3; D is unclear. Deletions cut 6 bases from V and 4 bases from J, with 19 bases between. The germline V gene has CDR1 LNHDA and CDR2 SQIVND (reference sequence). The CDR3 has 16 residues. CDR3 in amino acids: CASSSFPYSEGNTIYF. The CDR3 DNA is TGTGCCAGTAGCTCCTTCCCTTACTCGGAGGGAAACACCATATATTTT.

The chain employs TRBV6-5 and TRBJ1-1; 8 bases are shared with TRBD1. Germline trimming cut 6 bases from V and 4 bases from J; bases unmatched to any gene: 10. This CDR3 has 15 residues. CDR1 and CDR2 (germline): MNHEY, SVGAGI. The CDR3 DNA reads TGTGCCAGCAGGCTTGGACAGGGTCTGTTCACTGAAGCTTTCTTT. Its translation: CASRLGQGLFTEAFF.

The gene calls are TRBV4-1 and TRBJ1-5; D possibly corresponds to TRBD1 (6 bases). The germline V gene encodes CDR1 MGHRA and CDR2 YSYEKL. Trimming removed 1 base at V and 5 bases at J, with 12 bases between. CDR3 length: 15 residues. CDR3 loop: CASSQGNTGYQPQHF. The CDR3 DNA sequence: TGCGCCAGCAGCCAAGGAAATACAGGGTATCAGCCCCAGCATTTT.

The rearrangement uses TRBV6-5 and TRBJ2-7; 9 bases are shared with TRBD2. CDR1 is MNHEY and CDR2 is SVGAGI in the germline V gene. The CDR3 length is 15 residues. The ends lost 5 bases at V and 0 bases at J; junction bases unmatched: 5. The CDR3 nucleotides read TGTGCCAGCAGTCCACGCGGGGGGGGCTCCTACGAGCAGTACTTC. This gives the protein CASSPRGGGSYEQYF.

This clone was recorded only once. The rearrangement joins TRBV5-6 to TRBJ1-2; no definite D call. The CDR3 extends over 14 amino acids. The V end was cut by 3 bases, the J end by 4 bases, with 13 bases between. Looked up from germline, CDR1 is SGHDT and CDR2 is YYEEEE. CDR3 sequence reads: CASSYPMGSYGYTF. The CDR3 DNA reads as TGTGCCAGCAGCTACCCGATGGGCAGCTATGGCTACACCTTC. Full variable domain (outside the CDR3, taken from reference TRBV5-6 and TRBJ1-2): DAGVTQSPTHLIKTRGQQVTLRCSPKSGHDTVSWYQQALGQGPQFIFQYYEEEERQRGNFPDRFSGHQFPNYSSELNVNALLLGDSALYLCASSYPMGSYGYTFGSGTRLTVV.